The 25 T cell receptor beta chains reported below all come from one sample, sequenced in a study of T cells in Graves' hyperthyroidism and ophthalmopathy. It was RNA transcripts that yielded the amplified TCR beta CDR3 regions. The HTBI primer set was used in a first-round RT-PCR of the TCR CDR3. TCRdb reprocessed the multiplex PCR reads with MiXCR, giving one entry per CDR3 protein. Among 650,000 to 750,000 distinct CDR3 sequences listed, 11% to 15% were seen once. The specimen sequenced was blood. These receptors all come from a woman between 18 and 29 years old with Graves' hyperthyroidism.

This clonotype came up a few times. The V gene is TRBV11-2, the J gene TRBJ2-7; D remains ambiguous. Trimming pared 5 bases from V and 0 bases from J, leaving 14 bases between. Germline V lookup: CDR1 SGHAT, CDR2 FQNNGV. CDR3 size: 15 residues. CDR3 sequence (DNA): TGTGCCAGCAGCCCCCTCGGTGGCGCCTCCTACGAGCAGTACTTC. Its protein is CASSPLGGASYEQYF.

This clonotype appeared many times. The chain links TRBV5-4 to TRBJ1-2; 7 bases align to TRBD1. CDR3 size: 16 residues. Germline V CDR1 and CDR2: SGHNT, YYREEE (reference sequence). The trim removed 0 bases at V and 2 bases at J, leaving 7 bases unmatched. The CDR3 DNA sequence: TGTGCCAGCAGCTTGGCTATGAGGACAGGAAACTATGGCTACACCTTC. Its protein product is CASSLAMRTGNYGYTF.

This clonotype was seen at least ten times. The CDR3 loop is CASSRNTGLAMPYEQYF. CDR3 DNA sequence: TGCGCCAGCAGCCGAAATACGGGACTAGCGATGCCCTACGAGCAGTACTTC. V is TRBV4-3 and J is TRBJ2-7; the match to TRBD2 covers 10 bases. After removal of 4 bases from V and 2 bases from J, the junction contained 11 bases not matched to a gene. From germline, CDR1 is LGHNA and CDR2 YSLEER. The CDR3 spans 17 residues.

The chain combines TRBV28 with TRBJ2-2; 12 nucleotides align to TRBD2. V dropped 0 bases and J dropped 3; count of bases not matched to a gene: 5. The CDR3 consists of 18 residues. Germline values: CDR1 MDHEN, CDR2 SYDVKM. CDR3 coding DNA: TGTGCCAGCAGTTTATGGGCTAGCGGGAGGGTTGACACCGGGGAGCTGTTTTTT. It encodes CASSLWASGRVDTGELFF. Using reference TRBV28 and TRBJ2-2 for the parts outside the CDR3, the full variable domain is DVKVTQSSRYLVKRTGEKVFLECVQDMDHENMFWYRQDPGLGLRLIYFSYDVKMKEKGDIPEGYSVSREKKERFSLILESASTNQTSMYLCASSLWASGRVDTGELFFGEGSRLTVL.

The sample holds many counts of this clonotype. The chain recombines TRBV3-1 with TRBJ1-5; D ambiguous. V lost 0 bases, J lost 5 bases, and 11 bases lay in between. This CDR3 spans 15 amino acids. The V gene's germline CDR1 is LGHDT and CDR2 YNNKEL (reference sequence). The CDR3 bases are TGTGCCAGCAGCCAAGATAACGGGTTCTATCAGCCCCAGCATTTT. As protein: CASSQDNGFYQPQHF.

This clonotype was detected only a few times. The V and J genes are TRBV2 and TRBJ2-5; D is possibly TRBD1 (6 bases). Trimming stripped 4 bases from V and 0 bases from J, with 15 bases between. The CDR3 loop spans 16 amino acids. From germline, CDR1 is SNHLY and CDR2 FYNNEI. The CDR3: CASSGTVEVYQETQYF. CDR3 nucleotides: TGTGCCAGCAGTGGGACAGTCGAAGTGTACCAAGAGACCCAGTACTTC. The variable domain in full, completed from reference TRBV2 and TRBJ2-5, reads EPEVTQTPSHQVTQMGQEVILRCVPISNHLYFYWYRQILGQKVEFLVSFYNNEISEKSEIFDDQFSVERPDGSNFTLKIRSTKLEDSAMYFCASSGTVEVYQETQYFGPGTRLLVL.

This clonotype was recorded many times. This chain joins TRBV11-2 and TRBJ2-7; 9 nucleotides match TRBD1. Trimming cost V 6 bases and J 0 bases; bases outside gene matches: 6. Germline V CDR1 and CDR2: SGHAT, FQNNGV. The CDR3 runs to 15 residues. CDR3: CASRRPGQGSYEQYF. CDR3 bases: TGTGCCAGCAGACGTCCGGGACAGGGCTCCTACGAGCAGTACTTC.

This clonotype was counted ten times or more. This rearrangement joins TRBV29-1 to TRBJ2-7; D uncertain. The germline V gene has CDR1 SQVTM and CDR2 ANQGSEA. The CDR3 is 13 residues long. The germline V and J ends were trimmed by 6 bases and 0 bases, with 12 bases remaining between them. CDR3 nucleotide sequence: TGCAGCGTGTGGACGACCGTCTCCTACGAGCAGTACTTC. Protein: CSVWTTVSYEQYF.

This clonotype appeared many times. The rearrangement joins TRBV30 to TRBJ2-7; D not certain. Looked up from germline, CDR1 is GTSNPN and CDR2 is SVGIG (reference sequence). The length of the CDR3 is 13 residues. Trimming removed 0 bases from V and 3 bases from J, with 9 bases in between. The CDR3 DNA is TGTGCCTGGAGTGTAACAATTGACTACGAGCAGTACTTC. Residues: CAWSVTIDYEQYF.

J is TRBJ2-7 and V is TRBV20-1, with 9 bases that match TRBD2. V shed 3 bases, J shed 4 bases, and the junction held 10 bases outside the gene matches. The germline gives CDR1 DFQATT, CDR2 SNEGSKA (reference sequence). This CDR3 has 15 residues. The CDR3 loop is CSASIIGLALYEQYF. The CDR3 region has the DNA TGCAGTGCTAGTATTATCGGACTAGCGTTGTACGAGCAGTACTTC.

This clonotype showed up many times. This chain uses TRBV18 with TRBJ2-7, with D possibly being TRBD1 (5 bases). The germline V gene has CDR1 KGHSH and CDR2 LQKENI. V shed 2 bases and J shed 7 bases, with 12 bases lying between them. There are 13 residues in the CDR3. CDR3 protein: CASSPLDMGEQYF. In nucleotides, the CDR3 is TGTGCCAGCTCACCATTGGACATGGGAGAGCAGTACTTC.

This clonotype was recorded a few times. The CDR3 sequence: CASSFKAGPSYEQYF. Written as DNA, the CDR3 is TGTGCCAGCAGCTTCAAAGCGGGACCCTCCTACGAGCAGTACTTC. This chain connects TRBV7-8 to TRBJ2-7, with TRBD2 matching 7 bases. CDR3 size: 15 residues. The germline CDR1 and CDR2 sequences are SGHVS and FQNEAQ. V shed 3 bases and J 0 bases; nucleotides not matched to a gene: 5.

The chain links TRBV19 to TRBJ1-1, with 7 bases aligning to TRBD1. CDR1 is LNHDA and CDR2 is SQIVND in the germline V gene (reference sequence). The CDR3 totals 15 residues. The V and J ends lost 4 bases and 4 bases, in that order; junction bases with no gene match: 9. The chain's CDR3 is CASSTQTGRATEAFF. In DNA, the CDR3 is TGTGCCAGTAGTACCCAGACAGGGAGAGCCACTGAAGCTTTCTTT.

V gene TRBV6-1 combines with J gene TRBJ2-4; 8 nucleotides match TRBD2. Germline CDR1 is MNHNS and CDR2 is SASEGT. The ends lost 7 bases at V and 4 bases at J; junction bases unmatched: 6. The length of the CDR3 is 14 residues. The CDR3 DNA follows: TGTGCCAGCAAGGCGGAGCGGGGGAAAAACATTCAGTACTTC. Residues: CASKAERGKNIQYF.

This clonotype was seen a handful of times. V and J are TRBV11-2 and TRBJ2-4; D remains unclear. This CDR3 contains 15 residues. The germline V and J ends were trimmed by 3 bases and 0 bases, with 9 bases remaining between them. Germline-derived CDR1 and CDR2 are SGHAT and FQNNGV. The chain's CDR3 is CASSLAYLAKNIQYF. The CDR3 bases are TGTGCCAGCAGCTTGGCCTACTTAGCCAAAAACATTCAGTACTTC.

This clonotype was observed at least ten times. This chain joins TRBV7-8 and TRBJ2-1; 7 positions match TRBD1. The J segment lost 0 bases and the V segment lost 5 bases, leaving 4 bases of the junction unmatched. The germline V gene encodes CDR1 SGHVS and CDR2 FQNEAQ. The CDR3 has 15 amino acids. The CDR3, as DNA: TGTGCCAGCAGCGCCCGGGACAGCTCCTACAATGAGCAGTTCTTC. Protein product: CASSARDSSYNEQFF.

This clonotype was observed many times. The chain links TRBV7-8 to TRBJ1-1; possibly TRBD1 for D (5 bases). V gave up 1 base and J gave up 1 base, with 10 bases separating them. CDR3 length: 15 residues. Germline loops: CDR1 SGHVS, CDR2 FQNEAQ. The CDR3 DNA reads TGTGCCAGCAGCTTAGGTGGGGCTGCGAACACTGAAGCTTTCTTT. The encoded protein is CASSLGGAANTEAFF.

A remark on this clonotype: A much larger clone is a single base away; this may be a read error. The chain links TRBV18 to TRBJ2-7, with 7 nucleotides matching TRBD1. The CDR3 extends over 15 amino acids. CDR1 is KGHSH, CDR2 LQKENI, per germline. The CDR3 loop is CTSSPILTGMGEQYF. The CDR3 DNA reads as TGTACCAGCTCACCGATCCTGACAGGGATGGGCGAGCAGTACTTC.

The chain has TRBV6-1 and TRBJ1-6; D is unresolved. CDR3 length equals 13 residues. Germline V CDR1 and CDR2: MNHNS, SASEGT. V was cut by 7 bases and J by 6 bases, with 10 bases left in between. CDR3 nucleotide sequence: TGTGCCAGCACCAAGGGTCCTAATTCACCCCTCCACTTT. This encodes CASTKGPNSPLHF.

This clonotype has a count of ten or more. The genes are TRBV20-1 and TRBJ2-5; the match to TRBD2 covers 9 bases. In germline, CDR1 is DFQATT, CDR2 SNEGSKA (reference sequence). Unmatched junction bases numbered 9, after V lost 6 bases and J lost 1 base. The CDR3 loop spans 15 amino acids. The CDR3 sequence: CSARAFSGGQETQYF. As DNA, the CDR3 is TGCAGTGCAAGGGCCTTTAGCGGGGGCCAAGAGACCCAGTACTTC.

This clonotype was found many times. This chain links TRBV29-1 with TRBJ1-2, with D uncertain. Trimming stripped 3 bases from V and 1 base from J, with 18 bases between. The CDR3 is 16 residues long. Germline loops: CDR1 SQVTM, CDR2 ANQGSEA. The CDR3 nucleotides are TGCAGCGTTGATGGAGGGAAGGCCTTTAATAACTATGGCTACACCTTC. It codes for CSVDGGKAFNNYGYTF.

The gene calls are TRBV5-5 and TRBJ1-2, with D uncertain. V lost 4 bases and J 5 bases, leaving 15 bases between the germline ends. CDR1 and CDR2 (germline): SGHKS, YYEKEE (reference sequence). The CDR3 has 14 residues. CDR3: CASSRESSLYGYTF. The CDR3, as DNA: TGTGCCAGCAGCCGGGAATCCTCCCTTTATGGCTACACCTTC.

There are many counts of this clonotype. The rearrangement links TRBV28 to TRBJ2-5, with TRBD2 matching over 7 bases. This CDR3 region has 12 residues. J gave up 6 bases and V 5 bases, and 3 bases lay outside the gene matches. Germline assignment: CDR1 MDHEN and CDR2 SYDVKM. In DNA, the CDR3 is TGTGCCAGCAGTCCGGGACTACAGACCCAGTACTTC. Its protein is CASSPGLQTQYF. Together with reference TRBV28 and TRBJ2-5, the CDR3 gives the full variable domain: DVKVTQSSRYLVKRTGEKVFLECVQDMDHENMFWYRQDPGLGLRLIYFSYDVKMKEKGDIPEGYSVSREKKERFSLILESASTNQTSMYLCASSPGLQTQYFGPGTRLLVL.

With respect to this clonotype: A read error may explain this, as a much larger clone is one base away. The genes are TRBV7-2 and TRBJ2-6; 7 bases align to TRBD2. Per germline, CDR1 SGHTA and CDR2 FQGNSA. This CDR3 is 14 amino acids long. J was trimmed by 2 bases and V by 5 bases; bases with no gene match: 0. The DNA of the CDR3 is TGTGCCAGCAGCCGGGGGGCTGGGGCCAACGTCCTGACTTTC. It yields the protein CASSRGAGANVLTF.

This clonotype was observed many times. This rearrangement joins TRBV19 to TRBJ2-5, with a tentative D call TRBD2 (6 bases). This CDR3 is built from 14 residues. The V gene lost 4 bases and the J gene lost 5 bases, with 14 bases spanning the gap. CDR1 is LNHDA and CDR2 is SQIVND in the germline V gene (reference sequence). In DNA, the CDR3 is TGTGCCAGTAGTACAGAACCCCGGGGGGAGACCCAGTACTTC. This translates into CASSTEPRGETQYF.